One sample yielded the 10 T cell receptor beta chains listed below, sequenced in a study of shared clonotypes between healthy human individuals. TCRdb keeps only in-frame clones here, not all; method: immunoSEQ multiplex PCR. The profile covers roughly 2,000,000 clones, with over 85% appearing a single time and 1.5% to 2% taken by the ten largest. Naive CD8 isolation took CD45RO-negative cells positively selected for CCR7 and excluded terminally differentiated effector memory CD45RA+ cells. The specimen sequenced was naive CD8+ T cells from PBMCs. The receptors shown here come from a man aged 18 to 29 in good health. Some clones in this sample may be carry-over from other donors' samples.

The chain links TRBV30 to TRBJ2-7; D remains unclear. Germline CDR1 is GTSNPN and CDR2 is SVGIG (reference sequence). This CDR3 spans 13 amino acids. The V end was cut by 3 bases, the J end by 0 bases, with 9 bases between. The CDR3 region is CAWRTLSSYEQYF. CDR3 sequence (DNA): TGTGCCTGGAGGACTCTTAGCTCCTACGAGCAGTACTTC.

This chain connects TRBV5-8 to TRBJ1-1; a weak D match, TRBD1 (5 bases). The CDR3 is 13 residues long. CDR1 SGHTS and CDR2 YDEGEE come from the germline V gene. Trimming shortened V by 10 bases and J by 4 bases, and 17 bases separated the two germline ends. The CDR3 loop reads CAQLSGEATEAFF. The CDR3 DNA sequence: TGTGCCCAACTGTCGGGGGAGGCCACTGAAGCTTTCTTT.

The CDR3 region has the DNA TGTGCCAGCAGCTGGGGACTGGGGGGGACTGAAGCTTTCTTT. Translation gives CASSWGLGGTEAFF. This chain connects TRBV11-2 to TRBJ1-1; tentative D call: TRBD1 (5 bases). The CDR3 extends over 14 amino acids. Germline CDR1 reads SGHAT; CDR2 reads FQNNGV. V gave up 4 bases and J gave up 5 bases, with 14 bases separating them. Full variable domain (rest looked up from reference TRBV11-2 and TRBJ1-1): EAGVAQSPRYKIIEKRQSVAFWCNPISGHATLYWYQQILGQGPKLLIQFQNNGVVDDSQLPKDRFSAERLKGVDSTLKIQPAKLEDSAVYLCASSWGLGGTEAFFGQGTRLTVV.

V is TRBV30 and J is TRBJ1-2; a weak D match, TRBD1 (6 bases). V was pared by 3 bases and J by 6 bases, with 14 bases between. CDR3 length: 13 residues. Germline CDR1 and CDR2: GTSNPN and SVGIG (reference sequence). As DNA, the CDR3 is TGTGCCTGGAGCGCCCGCCAGGGGCATGGCTACACCTTC. It codes for CAWSARQGHGYTF.

This chain connects TRBV11-2 to TRBJ2-7; D is uncertain. V lost 3 bases and J lost 1, with 16 bases in between. Per the germline V gene, CDR1 is SGHAT and CDR2 is FQNNGV. The CDR3 totals 16 residues. CDR3 DNA sequence: TGTGCCAGCAGCTTCCCACCCCGACGTCATTCCTACGAGCAGTACTTC. Its translation is CASSFPPRRHSYEQYF.

J is TRBJ2-7 and V is TRBV28, with D uncertain. CDR1 and CDR2 from the germline V gene are MDHEN and SYDVKM. The CDR3 has 12 amino acids. Trimming took 6 bases from V and 2 from J, leaving 8 bases between them. The CDR3 region has the DNA TGTGCCAGCAGCGGAGTTCCCTACGAGCAGTACTTC. This codes for CASSGVPYEQYF.

The chain has TRBV27 and TRBJ2-2; TRBD2 might be the D (5 bases). The CDR3 runs to 13 residues. V lost 3 bases and J lost 8, with 10 bases in between. The V gene's germline CDR1 is MNHEY and CDR2 SMNVEV (reference sequence). CDR3 sequence: CASSFGVLGELFF. As DNA, the CDR3 is TGTGCCAGCAGTTTCGGGGTCCTTGGGGAGCTGTTTTTT.

In nucleotides, the CDR3 is TGTGCCAGCAGCTTAGTGAGGGGGCATTACACTGAAGCTTTCTTT. This codes for CASSLVRGHYTEAFF. The V call is TRBV7-8, the J call TRBJ1-1, with 7 bases that match TRBD1. This CDR3 has 15 residues. Losses at the gene ends were 1 base for V and 3 bases for J; bases not matched to a gene: 5. The germline gives CDR1 SGHVS, CDR2 FQNEAQ.

The V gene is TRBV19, the J gene TRBJ2-2; D ambiguous. Germline V gives CDR1 LNHDA, CDR2 SQIVND (reference sequence). Trimming shortened V by 3 bases and J by 9 bases, and 11 bases separated the two germline ends. This CDR3 contains 13 residues. The CDR3 loop is CASSIPQDRELFF. The CDR3 region has the DNA TGTGCCAGTAGTATCCCCCAGGACCGGGAGCTGTTTTTT.

With respect to this clone: At the DNA level, this CDR3 is encoded by other sequences in the same sample as well. This chain connects TRBV7-9 to TRBJ2-5; D unresolved. From germline, CDR1 is SEHNR and CDR2 FQNEAQ (reference sequence). CDR3 length: 12 amino acids. V was trimmed by 1 base and J by 5 bases, leaving 5 bases between them. The CDR3 sequence: CASSLGRETQYF. The CDR3 bases are TGTGCCAGCAGCTTAGGACGGGAGACCCAGTACTTC.